This T cell receptor beta chain was documented in a study of T-cell reconstitution after alpha-beta-depleted transplantation in children. Using unique molecular identifiers, the investigators prepared the TCRbeta library. MiXCR, run by TCRdb on the PCR reads, gives a single entry per CDR3 protein. The table includes around 500,000 distinct CDR3 sequences, around 12% detected once. The germline V gene has CDR1 LGHNA and CDR2 YSLEER. The CDR3 contains 18 residues. V was clipped by 4 bases and J by 4 bases; unmatched bases: 18. This clonotype showed up many times. Specimen: PBMCs from the stem cell graft donor, collected from the stem cell graft. The chain is built from TRBV4-3 and TRBJ2-7, with 8 bases that match TRBD2. The sequence derives from a human donor who donated a stem cell graft to a child with combined immunodeficiency. Here the CDR3 DNA reads TGCGCCAGCAGCCCAAACCGGGTAGCGGGGCTGGAAGGGTACGAGCAGTACTTC. As protein: CASSPNRVAGLEGYEQYF.